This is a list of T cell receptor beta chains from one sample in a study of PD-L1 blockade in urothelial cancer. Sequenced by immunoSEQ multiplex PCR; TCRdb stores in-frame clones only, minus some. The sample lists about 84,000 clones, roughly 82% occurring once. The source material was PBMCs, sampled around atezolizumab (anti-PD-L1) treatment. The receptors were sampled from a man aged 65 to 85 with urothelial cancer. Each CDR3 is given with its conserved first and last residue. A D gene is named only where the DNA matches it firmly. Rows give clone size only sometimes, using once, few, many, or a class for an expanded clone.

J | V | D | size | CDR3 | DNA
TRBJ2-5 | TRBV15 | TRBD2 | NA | CATSRSHSGSGETQYF | TGTGCCACCAGCAGATCTCATAGCGGGAGTGGGGAGACCCAGTACTTC
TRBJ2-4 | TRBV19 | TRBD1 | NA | CASSTYGDRPNIQYF | TGTGCCAGTAGTACCTACGGGGACAGGCCAAACATTCAGTACTTC
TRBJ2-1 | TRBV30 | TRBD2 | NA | CAWRPSRLAGGLNEQFF | TGTGCCTGGAGGCCTTCCCGCCTAGCGGGGGGCCTCAATGAGCAGTTCTTC
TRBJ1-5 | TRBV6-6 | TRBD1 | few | CASSLGDRVNQPQHF | TGTGCCAGCAGTCTAGGGGACAGGGTAAATCAGCCCCAGCATTTT
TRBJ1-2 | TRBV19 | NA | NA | CASSPDAVYGYTF | TGTGCCAGTAGTCCCGACGCGGTCTATGGCTACACCTTC
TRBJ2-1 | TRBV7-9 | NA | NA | CASIRRGQFDNEQFF | TGTGCCAGCATCAGAAGGGGACAATTCGACAATGAGCAGTTCTTC
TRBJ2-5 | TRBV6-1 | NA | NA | CASRETGMETQYF | TGTGCCAGCAGGGAGACAGGTATGGAGACCCAGTACTTC
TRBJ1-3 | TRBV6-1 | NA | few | CAATWGGSGNTIYF | TGTGCCGCGACTTGGGGAGGCTCTGGAAACACCATATATTTT
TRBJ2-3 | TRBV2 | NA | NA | CASRLRDSPTDTQYF | TGTGCCAGCAGACTCCGGGACTCTCCCACAGATACGCAGTATTTT
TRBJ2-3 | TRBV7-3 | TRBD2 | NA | CASSLNPAGVVDTQYF | TGTGCCAGCAGCTTAAACCCAGCGGGAGTTGTAGATACGCAGTATTTT
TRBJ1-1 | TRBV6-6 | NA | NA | CASSYGKQNTEAFF | TGTGCCAGCAGTTACGGCAAACAGAACACTGAAGCTTTCTTT
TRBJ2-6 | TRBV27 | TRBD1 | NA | CASSFRTGLRESGANVLTF | TGTGCCAGCAGTTTCCGGACAGGGCTGAGGGAGTCTGGGGCCAACGTCCTGACTTTC
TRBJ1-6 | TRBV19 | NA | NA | CASSSRGALNSPLHF | TGTGCCAGTAGTTCGCGGGGGGCGCTTAATTCACCCCTCCACTTT
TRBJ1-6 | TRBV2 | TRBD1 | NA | CASSRDRGVRGSPLHF | TGTGCCAGCAGTAGGGACAGGGGAGTACGTGGTTCACCCCTCCACTTT
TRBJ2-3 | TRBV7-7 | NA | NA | CASSLGTQSTDTQYF | TGTGCCAGCAGCTTAGGGACTCAAAGCACAGATACGCAGTATTTT
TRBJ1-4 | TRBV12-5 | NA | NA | CASGLGPGHTNEKLFF | TGTGCTAGTGGTTTGGGCCCGGGACATACAAATGAAAAACTGTTTTTT
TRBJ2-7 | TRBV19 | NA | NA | CASSITVSYEQYF | TGTGCCAGTAGTATAACGGTCTCCTACGAGCAGTACTTC
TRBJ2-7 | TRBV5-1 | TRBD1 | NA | CASSLGPGTGGSYEQYF | TGCGCCAGCAGCTTAGGACCCGGGACAGGGGGTTCCTACGAGCAGTACTTC
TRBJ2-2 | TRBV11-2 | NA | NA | CASSWGGRTGELFF | TGTGCCAGCAGCTGGGGGGGGCGCACCGGGGAGCTGTTTTTT
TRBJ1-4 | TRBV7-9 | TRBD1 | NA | CASSFIQGGNEKLFF | TGTGCCAGCAGCTTCATACAGGGGGGGAATGAAAAACTGTTTTTT
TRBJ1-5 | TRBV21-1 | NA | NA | CASSEDRGSGSNQPQHF | TGTGCCAGCAGCGAGGACAGGGGATCGGGTAGCAATCAGCCCCAGCATTTT
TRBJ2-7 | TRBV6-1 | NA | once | CASSEARASVGYYEQYF | TGTGCCAGCAGTGAAGCGCGGGCGTCTGTAGGGTACTACGAGCAGTACTTC
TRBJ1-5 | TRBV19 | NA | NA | CASSGNRESNQPQHF | TGTGCCAGTAGTGGGAACAGGGAAAGCAATCAGCCCCAGCATTTT
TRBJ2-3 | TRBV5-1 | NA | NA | CASSSTGPGADTQYF | TGCGCCAGCAGCTCCACCGGGCCCGGGGCAGATACGCAGTATTTT
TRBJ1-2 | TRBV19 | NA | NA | CASIPDGLRGGYTF | TGTGCCAGTATCCCGGACGGACTTCGGGGTGGCTACACCTTC
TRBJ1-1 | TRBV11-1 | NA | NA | CASSFGLMNTEAFF | TGTGCCAGCAGCTTCGGACTGATGAACACTGAAGCTTTCTTT
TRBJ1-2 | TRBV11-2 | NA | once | CASSLVGAQVNYGYTF | TGTGCCAGCAGCTTGGTGGGGGCGCAGGTTAACTATGGCTACACCTTC
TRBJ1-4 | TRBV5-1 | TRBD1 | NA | CASSLGQGREKLFF | TGCGCCAGCAGCTTGGGACAGGGTAGGGAAAAACTGTTTTTT
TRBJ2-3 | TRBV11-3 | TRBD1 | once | CASSQGVTDTQYF | TGTGCCAGCAGCCAGGGGGTCACAGATACGCAGTATTTT
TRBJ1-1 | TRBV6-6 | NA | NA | CASSPALGTFEAFF | TGTGCCAGCAGTCCAGCCCTCGGGACATTTGAAGCTTTCTTT
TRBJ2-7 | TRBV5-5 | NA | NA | CASSLDLRAAAAYEQYF | TGTGCCAGCAGCTTGGATCTCAGGGCGGCCGCGGCCTACGAGCAGTACTTC
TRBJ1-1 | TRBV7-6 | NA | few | CASSLRGGQTMNTEAFF | TGTGCCAGCAGCTTACGCGGAGGACAGACTATGAACACTGAAGCTTTCTTT
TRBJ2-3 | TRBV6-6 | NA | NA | CASSPTTRTTDTQYF | TGTGCCAGCAGTCCCACGACTCGTACCACAGATACGCAGTATTTT
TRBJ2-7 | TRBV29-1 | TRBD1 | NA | CSVATGAASYEQYF | TGCAGCGTAGCGACAGGGGCCGCCTCCTACGAGCAGTACTTC
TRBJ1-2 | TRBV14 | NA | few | CASSQGTETWGYTF | TGTGCCAGCAGCCAAGGGACAGAAACCTGGGGCTACACCTTC
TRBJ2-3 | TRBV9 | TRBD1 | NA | CASSELDRVEDTQYF | TGTGCCAGCAGCGAACTAGACAGGGTAGAGGATACGCAGTATTTT
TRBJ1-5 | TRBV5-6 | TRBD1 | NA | CASSSWTGGGSNRNQPQHF | TGTGCCAGCAGCAGTTGGACAGGGGGGGGGTCAAATCGCAATCAGCCCCAGCATTTT